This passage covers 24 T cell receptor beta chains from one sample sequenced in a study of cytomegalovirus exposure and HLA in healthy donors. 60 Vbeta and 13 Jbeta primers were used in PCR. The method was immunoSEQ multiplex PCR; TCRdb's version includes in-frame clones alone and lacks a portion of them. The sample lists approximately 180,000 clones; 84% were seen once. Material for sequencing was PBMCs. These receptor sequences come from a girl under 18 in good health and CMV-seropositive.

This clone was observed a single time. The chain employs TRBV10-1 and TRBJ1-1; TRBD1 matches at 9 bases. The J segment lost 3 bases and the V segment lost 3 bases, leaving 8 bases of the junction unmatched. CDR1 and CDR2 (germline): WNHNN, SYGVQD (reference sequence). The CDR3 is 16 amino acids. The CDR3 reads CASSEGQGFTYTEAFF. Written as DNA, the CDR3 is TGCGCCAGCAGTGAAGGACAGGGGTTCACGTACACTGAAGCTTTCTTT.

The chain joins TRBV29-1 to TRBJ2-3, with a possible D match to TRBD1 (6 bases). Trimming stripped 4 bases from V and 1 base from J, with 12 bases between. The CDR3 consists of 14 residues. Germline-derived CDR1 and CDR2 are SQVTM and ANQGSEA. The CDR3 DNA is TGCAGCGTTGCCCCGGACAGAGGCACAGATACGCAGTATTTT. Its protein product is CSVAPDRGTDTQYF.

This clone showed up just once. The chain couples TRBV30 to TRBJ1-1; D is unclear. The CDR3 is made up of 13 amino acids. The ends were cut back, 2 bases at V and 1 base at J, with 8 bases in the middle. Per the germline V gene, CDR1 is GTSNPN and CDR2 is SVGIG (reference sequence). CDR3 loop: CAWSRRANTEAFF. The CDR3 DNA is TGTGCCTGGAGTAGGAGGGCGAACACTGAAGCTTTCTTT.

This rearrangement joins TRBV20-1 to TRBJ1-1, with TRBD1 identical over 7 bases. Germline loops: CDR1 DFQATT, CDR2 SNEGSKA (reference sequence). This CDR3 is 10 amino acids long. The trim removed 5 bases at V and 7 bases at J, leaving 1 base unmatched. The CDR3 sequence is CSARTGEAFF. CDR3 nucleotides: TGCAGTGCTCGGACAGGTGAAGCTTTCTTT.

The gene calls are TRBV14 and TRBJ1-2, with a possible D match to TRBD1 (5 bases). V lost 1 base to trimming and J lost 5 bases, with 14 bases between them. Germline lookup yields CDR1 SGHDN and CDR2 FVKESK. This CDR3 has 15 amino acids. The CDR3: CASSQVRQGVYGYTF. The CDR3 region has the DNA TGTGCCAGCAGCCAAGTCCGGCAGGGTGTTTATGGCTACACCTTC.

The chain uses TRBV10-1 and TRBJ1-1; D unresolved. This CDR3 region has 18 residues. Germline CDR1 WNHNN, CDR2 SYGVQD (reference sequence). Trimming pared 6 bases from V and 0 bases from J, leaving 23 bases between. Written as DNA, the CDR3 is TGCGCCAGCAGCAACGCCAGCGGGCCCCTCCGGATGAACACTGAAGCTTTCTTT. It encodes CASSNASGPLRMNTEAFF.

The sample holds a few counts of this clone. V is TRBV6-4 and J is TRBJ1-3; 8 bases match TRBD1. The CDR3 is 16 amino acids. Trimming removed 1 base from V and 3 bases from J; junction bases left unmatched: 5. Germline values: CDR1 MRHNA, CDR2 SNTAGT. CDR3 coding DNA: TGTGCCAGCAGTGACTTGGACGGGACAGGTGGAAACACCATATATTTT. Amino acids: CASSDLDGTGGNTIYF.

The DNA of the CDR3 is TGCGCCAGCAGCCGGGAGGCAGCTGGAAACACCATATATTTT. Translated, it gives CASSREAAGNTIYF. The rearrangement links TRBV5-1 to TRBJ1-3; D is undetermined. V was cut by 4 bases and J by 2 bases, with 10 bases left in between. Germline CDR1 SGHRS, CDR2 YFSETQ. The CDR3 covers 14 residues.

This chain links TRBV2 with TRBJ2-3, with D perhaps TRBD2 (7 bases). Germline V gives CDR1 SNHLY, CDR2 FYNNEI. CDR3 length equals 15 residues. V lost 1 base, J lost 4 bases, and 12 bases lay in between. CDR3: CASSEEGGSSDTQYF. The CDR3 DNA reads TGTGCCAGCAGTGAAGAGGGGGGGTCGTCAGATACGCAGTATTTT.

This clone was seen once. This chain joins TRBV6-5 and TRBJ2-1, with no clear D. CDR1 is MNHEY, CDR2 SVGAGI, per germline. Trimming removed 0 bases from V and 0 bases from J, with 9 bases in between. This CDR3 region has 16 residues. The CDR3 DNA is TGTGCCAGCAGTTACTCGGTGCAGGCCTCCTACAATGAGCAGTTCTTC. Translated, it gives CASSYSVQASYNEQFF.

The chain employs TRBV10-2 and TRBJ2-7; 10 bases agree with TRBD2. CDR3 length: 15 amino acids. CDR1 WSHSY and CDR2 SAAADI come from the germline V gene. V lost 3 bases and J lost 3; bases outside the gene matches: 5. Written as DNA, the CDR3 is TGCGCCAGCAGTGAAGTAGCGGGGGGCAACTACGAGCAGTACTTC. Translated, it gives CASSEVAGGNYEQYF.

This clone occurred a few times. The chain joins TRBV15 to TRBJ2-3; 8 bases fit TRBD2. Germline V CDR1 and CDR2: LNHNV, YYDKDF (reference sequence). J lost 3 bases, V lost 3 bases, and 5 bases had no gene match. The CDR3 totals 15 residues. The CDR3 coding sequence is TGTGCCACCAGCAGCTATAGCGGGGAGACAGATACGCAGTATTTT. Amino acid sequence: CATSSYSGETDTQYF.

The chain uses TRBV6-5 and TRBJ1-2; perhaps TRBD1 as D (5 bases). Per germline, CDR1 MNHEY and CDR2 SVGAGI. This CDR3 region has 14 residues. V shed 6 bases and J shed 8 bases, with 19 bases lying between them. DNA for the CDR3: TGTGCCAGCAGCTGGGGACTGCGGATTGGAGGCTACACCTTC. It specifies CASSWGLRIGGYTF.

Here the CDR3 DNA reads TGTGCCAGCAGCTCCTTCGCAGATACGCAGTATTTT. The encoded protein is CASSSFADTQYF. The chain joins TRBV7-2 to TRBJ2-3, with D unresolved. CDR1 is SGHTA, CDR2 FQGNSA, per germline. V was clipped by 4 bases and J by 4 bases, with 6 bases between them. The CDR3 length is 12 residues.

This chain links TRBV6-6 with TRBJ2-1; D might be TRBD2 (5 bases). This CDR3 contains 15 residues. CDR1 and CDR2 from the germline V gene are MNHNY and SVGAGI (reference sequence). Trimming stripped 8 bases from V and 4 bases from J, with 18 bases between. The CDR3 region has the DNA TGTGCCAGCTTCCTGAGGAAGCGGAAATACAATGAGCAGTTCTTC. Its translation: CASFLRKRKYNEQFF.

The CDR3 loop reads CASIPGTGGSYEQYF. CDR3 coding DNA: TGTGCCAGCATCCCCGGGACAGGGGGTTCGTACGAGCAGTACTTC. This chain uses TRBV6-1 with TRBJ2-7; 11 nucleotides line up with TRBD1. V was clipped by 7 bases and J by 4 bases; unmatched bases: 9. The CDR3 extends over 15 amino acids. Per germline, CDR1 MNHNS and CDR2 SASEGT.

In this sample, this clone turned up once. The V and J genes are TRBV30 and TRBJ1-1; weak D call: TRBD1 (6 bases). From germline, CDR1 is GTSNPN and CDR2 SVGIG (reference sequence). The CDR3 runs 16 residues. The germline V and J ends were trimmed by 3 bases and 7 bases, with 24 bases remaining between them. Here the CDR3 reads CAWRKMGGPSADEAFF. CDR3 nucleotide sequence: TGTGCCTGGAGAAAAATGGGGGGGCCCTCCGCTGATGAAGCTTTCTTT.

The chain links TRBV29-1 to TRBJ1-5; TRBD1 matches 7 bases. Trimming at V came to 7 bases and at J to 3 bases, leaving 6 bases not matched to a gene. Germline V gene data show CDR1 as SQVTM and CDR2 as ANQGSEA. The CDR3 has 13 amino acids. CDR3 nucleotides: TGCAGCGGAACGACAGGGCCCAATCAGCCCCAGCATTTT. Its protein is CSGTTGPNQPQHF.

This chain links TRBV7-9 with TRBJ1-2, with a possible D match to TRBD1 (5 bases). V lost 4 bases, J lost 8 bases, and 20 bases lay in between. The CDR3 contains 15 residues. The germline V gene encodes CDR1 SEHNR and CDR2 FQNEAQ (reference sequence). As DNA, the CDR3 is TGTGCCAGCAGCTCCGAGGGCGGGGGACTGCGGGGCTACACCTTC. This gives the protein CASSSEGGGLRGYTF.

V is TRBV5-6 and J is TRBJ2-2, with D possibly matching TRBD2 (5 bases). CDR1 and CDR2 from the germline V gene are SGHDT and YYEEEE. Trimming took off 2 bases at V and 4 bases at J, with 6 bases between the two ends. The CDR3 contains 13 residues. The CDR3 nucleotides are TGTGCCAGCAGCTTCGAGGGCACCGGGGAGCTGTTTTTT. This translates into CASSFEGTGELFF.

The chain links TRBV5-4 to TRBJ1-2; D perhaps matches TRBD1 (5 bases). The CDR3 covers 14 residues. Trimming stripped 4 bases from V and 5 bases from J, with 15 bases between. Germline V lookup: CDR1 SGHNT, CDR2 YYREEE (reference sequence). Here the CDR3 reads CASSATGVGYGYTF. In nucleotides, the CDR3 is TGTGCCAGCAGCGCAACGGGGGTTGGGTATGGCTACACCTTC.

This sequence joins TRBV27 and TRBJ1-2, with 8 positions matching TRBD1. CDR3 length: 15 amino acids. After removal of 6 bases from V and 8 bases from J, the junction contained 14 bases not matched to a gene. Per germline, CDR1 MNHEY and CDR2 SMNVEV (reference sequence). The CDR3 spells CASSSPPLTGAGYTF. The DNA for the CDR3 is TGTGCCAGCAGCTCCCCTCCCCTGACAGGGGCCGGCTACACCTTC.

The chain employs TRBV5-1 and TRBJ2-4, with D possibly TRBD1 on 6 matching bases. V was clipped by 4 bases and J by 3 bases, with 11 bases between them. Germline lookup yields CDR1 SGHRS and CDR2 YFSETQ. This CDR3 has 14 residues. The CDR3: CASSPGQRKNIQYF. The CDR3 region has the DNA TGCGCCAGCAGCCCCGGACAGCGCAAAAACATTCAGTACTTC. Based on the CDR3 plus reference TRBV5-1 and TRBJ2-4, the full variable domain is KAGVTQTPRYLIKTRGQQVTLSCSPISGHRSVSWYQQTPGQGLQFLFEYFSETQRNKGNFPGRFSGRQFSNSRSEMNVSTLELGDSALYLCASSPGQRKNIQYFGAGTRLSVL.

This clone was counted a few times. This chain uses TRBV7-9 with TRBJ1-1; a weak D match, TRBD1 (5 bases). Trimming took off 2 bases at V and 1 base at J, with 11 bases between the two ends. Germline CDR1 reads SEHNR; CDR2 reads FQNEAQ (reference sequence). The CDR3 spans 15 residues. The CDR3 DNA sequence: TGTGCCAGCAGCTTATATCCCGGGGGGAACACTGAAGCTTTCTTT. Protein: CASSLYPGGNTEAFF. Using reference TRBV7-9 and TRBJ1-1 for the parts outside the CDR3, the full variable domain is DTGVSQNPRHKITKRGQNVTFRCDPISEHNRLYWYRQTLGQGPEFLTYFQNEAQLEKSRLLSDRFSAERPKGSFSTLEIQRTEQGDSAMYLCASSLYPGGNTEAFFGQGTRLTVV.